The 14 T cell receptor beta chains below were found in one sample sequenced in a study of CD8 T cells in Susac syndrome. Random-hexamer reverse transcription was applied to about 0.5 to 1 ug RNA. TCRdb analysed the immunoSEQ multiplex PCR reads with MiXCR anew, one entry per CDR3 protein. The sample has about 300,000 distinct CDR3 sequences; around nine tenths are singletons. Source material: CD8+ T cells from PBMCs. The receptors were gathered from a human donor with multiple sclerosis.

The chain has TRBV6-1 and TRBJ2-7, with 7 nucleotides matching TRBD1. The CDR3 spans 14 residues. The J segment lost 11 bases and the V segment lost 7 bases, leaving 17 bases of the junction unmatched. Germline V gene lookup returns CDR1 MNHNS and CDR2 SASEGT. The CDR3 loop reads CASIEVLGQSREYF. As DNA, the CDR3 is TGTGCCAGCATCGAAGTGCTGGGACAGTCGAGGGAGTACTTC.

The CDR3 DNA follows: TGTGCCACCAGCAGACCCGCGGGCGGTGGCAGGGAAGTTGGCCGTCTAGCCAAAAACATTCAGTACTTC. This sequence encodes CATSRPAGGGREVGRLAKNIQYF. V usage is TRBV15 and J usage is TRBJ2-4; D is perhaps TRBD1 or TRBD2 (5 bases each). Germline CDR1 is LNHNV and CDR2 is YYDKDF (reference sequence). CDR3 length equals 23 residues. Deletions cut 2 bases from V and 0 bases from J, with 32 bases between.

This clonotype has ten or more counts. This sequence joins TRBV5-4 and TRBJ2-1; D unresolved. Germline lookup yields CDR1 SGHNT and CDR2 YYREEE (reference sequence). The V gene lost 5 bases and the J gene lost 6 bases, with 9 bases spanning the gap. The CDR3 loop spans 12 amino acids. The CDR3 nucleotides are TGTGCCAGCAGTATCCAGACCAATGAGCAGTTCTTC. It is translated as CASSIQTNEQFF.

Only a few counts were recorded for this clonotype. This rearrangement joins TRBV30 to TRBJ2-7; 7 bases line up with TRBD1. This CDR3 has 12 amino acids. V was clipped by 5 bases and J by 5 bases; unmatched bases: 6. Germline-derived CDR1 and CDR2 are GTSNPN and SVGIG (reference sequence). The CDR3 nucleotides are TGTGCCTGGGAGGGGGCATTCAACGAGCAGTACTTC. Protein product: CAWEGAFNEQYF. Looking up the rest from reference TRBV30 and TRBJ2-7 gives the full variable domain: SQTIHQWPATLVQPVGSPLSLECTVEGTSNPNLYWYRQAAGRGLQLLFYSVGIGQISSEVPQNLSASRPQDRQFILSSKKLLLSDSGFYLCAWEGAFNEQYFGPGTRLTVT.

The chain recombines TRBV7-9 with TRBJ2-3; the match to TRBD2 covers 8 bases. Trimming cost V 6 bases and J 0 bases; bases outside gene matches: 8. The CDR3 is 16 amino acids. Germline CDR1 SEHNR, CDR2 FQNEAQ (reference sequence). CDR3 DNA: TGTGCCAGCAGGTTAAGCCCTAGCGGGAGCACAGATACGCAGTATTTT. It encodes CASRLSPSGSTDTQYF.

V gene TRBV5-1 combines with J gene TRBJ1-1; D is perhaps TRBD1 (5 bases). Germline V gives CDR1 SGHRS, CDR2 YFSETQ. V was trimmed by 0 bases and J by 3 bases, leaving 9 bases between them. The CDR3 has 14 residues. The CDR3 sequence is CASSLEGLDTEAFF. The CDR3 DNA reads as TGCGCCAGCAGCTTGGAGGGGTTGGACACTGAAGCTTTCTTT.

This clonotype was observed once. The chain uses TRBV12-3 or TRBV12-4 and TRBJ2-1; TRBD1 is a possible D gene (6 bases). The V end was cut by 3 bases, the J end by 7 bases, with 16 bases between. There are 15 residues in the CDR3. Here the CDR3 DNA reads TGTGCCAGCAGTTTCCCCGCGAAGGGGGTTAATGAGCAGTTCTTC. Amino acids: CASSFPAKGVNEQFF.

V and J are TRBV6-2 or TRBV6-3 and TRBJ1-1; 9 bases map to TRBD1. Germline assignment: CDR1 MNHEY and CDR2 SVGEGT. There are 13 residues in the CDR3. With 2 bases clipped from V and 7 bases from J, the junction kept 2 bases outside the gene matches. The CDR3 bases are TGTGCCAGCAGTTACGACAGGGGGGATGAAGCTTTCTTT. Protein: CASSYDRGDEAFF.

The chain couples TRBV19 to TRBJ2-1; D is ambiguous. CDR3 length: 15 residues. Between the trimmed V and J ends, which lost 3 bases and 5 bases, there was a span of 14 bases. Germline CDR1 LNHDA, CDR2 SQIVND (reference sequence). The CDR3 sequence is CASSILGIGHNEQFF. CDR3 DNA: TGTGCCAGTAGTATCCTTGGAATCGGTCACAATGAGCAGTTCTTC.

The V and J genes are TRBV27 and TRBJ1-5; D ambiguous. This CDR3 is built from 14 residues. Germline assignment: CDR1 MNHEY and CDR2 SMNVEV (reference sequence). V was shortened by 4 bases and J by 0 bases, with 7 bases between the two germline ends. In DNA form, the CDR3 reads TGTGCCAGCAGTTCCCAGTATAGCAATCAGCCCCAGCATTTT. Protein: CASSSQYSNQPQHF.

The rearrangement links TRBV20-1 to TRBJ1-5; 8 bases are a match to TRBD1. Germline V lookup: CDR1 DFQATT, CDR2 SNEGSKA (reference sequence). V dropped 7 bases and J dropped 6; count of bases not matched to a gene: 5. This CDR3 region has 12 residues. CDR3 sequence (DNA): TGCAGTGGTCAGGGGGCGTCTCAGCCCCAGCATTTT. This sequence encodes CSGQGASQPQHF.

The V gene is TRBV2, the J gene TRBJ2-3; TRBD2 aligns across 10 bases. This CDR3 comprises 18 residues. V was pared by 5 bases and J by 4 bases, with 15 bases of the junction left unmatched. Germline V gene data show CDR1 as SNHLY and CDR2 as FYNNEI. The CDR3 bases are TGTGCCAGCAGTCACGAACAGGGGCTAGCGGGGGTCGCAGATACGCAGTATTTT. It encodes CASSHEQGLAGVADTQYF.

The chain is built from TRBV20-1 and TRBJ2-7; either TRBD1 or TRBD2 may supply D (5 bases each). CDR3 size: 14 residues. Looked up from germline, CDR1 is DFQATT and CDR2 is SNEGSKA (reference sequence). V was shortened by 6 bases and J by 3 bases, with 18 bases between the two germline ends. CDR3 in DNA: TGCAGTGCCCCCCTCGGGACCACCAACTACGAGCAGTACTTC. It translates to CSAPLGTTNYEQYF.

CDR3 DNA: TGTGCCAGCATCATTAGCGGGACCTACAATGAGCAGTTCTTC. Translation: CASIISGTYNEQFF. This rearrangement joins TRBV5-6 to TRBJ2-1, with 8 nucleotides matching TRBD2. V gave up 6 bases and J gave up 2 bases; unmatched junction bases: 4. Germline V lookup: CDR1 SGHDT, CDR2 YYEEEE. The CDR3 has 14 residues.